The 8 T cell receptor beta chains given below trace back to one sample, sequenced in a study of cytomegalovirus exposure and HLA in healthy donors. With 60 Vbeta and 13 Jbeta primers, the PCR was carried out. Libraries were prepared by immunoSEQ multiplex PCR; TCRdb keeps only in-frame clonotypes and omits some of them. The repertoire shows 55,000 to 75,000 clones; the top ten hold approximately 1.7%. Input material: PBMCs. Every receptor here comes from a woman aged 25 to 39 in good health and CMV-seronegative.

The chain has TRBV28 and TRBJ1-1, with TRBD1 as a possible D gene (6 bases). With 5 bases removed from V and 2 bases from J, the gap between germline ends came to 12 bases. Germline V gene data show CDR1 as MDHEN and CDR2 as SYDVKM. This CDR3 comprises 14 residues. CDR3 DNA sequence: TGTGCCAGCAGTCCCGGGGGGGCAAACACTGAAGCTTTCTTT. Translating it yields CASSPGGANTEAFF.

The rearrangement joins TRBV6-4 to TRBJ2-1; TRBD1 might be the D (7 bases). Trimming cost V 3 bases and J 11 bases, with 20 bases left between them. This CDR3 region has 15 residues. CDR1 and CDR2 (germline): MRHNA, SNTAGT. CDR3 region: CASSEGGSGGGKQFF. CDR3 sequence (DNA): TGTGCCAGCAGTGAAGGGGGCAGTGGAGGGGGAAAGCAGTTCTTC.

The chain is built from TRBV2 and TRBJ1-1, with TRBD1 as a possible D gene (6 bases). CDR1 and CDR2 (germline): SNHLY, FYNNEI. The CDR3 contains 15 residues. With 4 bases removed from V and 1 base from J, the gap between germline ends came to 13 bases. CDR3 protein: CASSARGGRNTEAFF. CDR3 bases: TGTGCCAGCAGTGCCAGGGGAGGGAGGAACACTGAAGCTTTCTTT.

The chain recombines TRBV6-1 with TRBJ1-2, with a possible D match to TRBD1 (5 bases). V lost 2 bases and J 4 bases, leaving 17 bases between the germline ends. The CDR3 is made up of 16 amino acids. Germline V gene lookup returns CDR1 MNHNS and CDR2 SASEGT. Written as DNA, the CDR3 is TGTGCCAGCAGTGAACTAGGGACTCGGCAAGGCTATGGCTACACCTTC. Its translation: CASSELGTRQGYGYTF.

This sequence joins TRBV18 and TRBJ2-3; 10 nucleotides align to TRBD2. Germline V CDR1 and CDR2: KGHSH, LQKENI. The V and J ends lost 3 bases and 5 bases, in that order; junction bases with no gene match: 11. CDR3 length equals 17 residues. The CDR3 DNA reads as TGTGCCAGCTCACCGACCTTGGTAGCGGGGGGAATAGATACGCAGTATTTT. It specifies CASSPTLVAGGIDTQYF.

V is TRBV5-1 and J is TRBJ2-7; 9 positions match TRBD1. V lost 3 bases to trimming and J lost 3 bases; unmatched junction nucleotides: 1. This CDR3 has 13 amino acids. Per the germline V gene, CDR1 is SGHRS and CDR2 is YFSETQ. The CDR3 nucleotides are TGCGCCAGCAGCTGGACAGGGGACTACGAGCAGTACTTC. Its protein product is CASSWTGDYEQYF. The full variable domain, completed using reference TRBV5-1 and TRBJ2-7, is KAGVTQTPRYLIKTRGQQVTLSCSPISGHRSVSWYQQTPGQGLQFLFEYFSETQRNKGNFPGRFSGRQFSNSRSEMNVSTLELGDSALYLCASSWTGDYEQYFGPGTRLTVT.

V usage is TRBV7-8 and J usage is TRBJ2-7, with TRBD2 matching over 9 bases. The CDR3 is 15 amino acids. J gave up 5 bases and V 1 base, and 6 bases lay outside the gene matches. Germline V CDR1 and CDR2: SGHVS, FQNEAQ. The CDR3 nucleotides read TGTGCCAGCAGCTTAGAGGCGGGAGGGAGGAACGAGCAGTACTTC. This encodes CASSLEAGGRNEQYF.

The CDR3 nucleotides read TGTGCCAGCAGCTCCACAGGGATTGAGCAGCCCCAGCATTTT. Translated: CASSSTGIEQPQHF. V is TRBV9 and J is TRBJ1-5; D perhaps matches TRBD1 (6 bases). Germline CDR1 is SGDLS and CDR2 is YYNGEE. This CDR3 contains 14 residues. V was trimmed by 4 bases and J by 7 bases, leaving 15 bases between them. Looking up the rest from reference TRBV9 and TRBJ1-5 gives the full variable domain: DSGVTQTPKHLITATGQRVTLRCSPRSGDLSVYWYQQSLDQGLQFLIQYYNGEERAKGNILERFSAQQFPDLHSELNLSSLELGDSALYFCASSSTGIEQPQHFGDGTRLSIL.